This TCR beta chain derives from a study of blood T cell repertoires in COVID-19. V lost 1 base and J lost 10, with 14 bases in between. This CDR3 is 15 amino acids long. Per germline, CDR1 MGHRA and CDR2 YSYEKL. Here immunoSEQ multiplex PCR was the method, and the copy in TCRdb shows in-frame clones only, minus some. The table has about 440,000 clones, about 85% seen once. Sequencing used PBMCs or T cells enriched from blood (not recorded which). J is TRBJ1-6 and V is TRBV4-1; D gene unclear. The TCR comes from a young woman with acute COVID-19. For the CDR3, the DNA is TGCGCCAGCAGCCAAGGGGAGGGTGTTGGGTCACCCCTCCACTTT. Translation gives CASSQGEGVGSPLHF.